This TCR beta chain comes out of a study of blood T cell repertoires in COVID-19. Study summary: The samples span acute and convalescent COVID-19 from the United States, Italy and Spain. PBMCs, B-cell-depleted T cells, or T cells provided the cDNA or gDNA that made up the material.

In the authors' methods: Amplification with reference gene primers provided the estimates of nucleated cell counts. Data came from immunoSEQ multiplex PCR; TCRdb stores just in-frame clones and leaves some out. D and trimming were read from the DNA, whereas the V and J calls and clone size are those reported in that table. The sample shows approximately 320,000 clones, 85% of them seen only once. This clonotype was sampled from a human donor in a cohort sampled during active COVID-19. Sequenced input: peripheral blood.

CDR3 DNA sequence: TGTGCCAGCAGCTGGACAGGGACCAAGGTGGGCACTGAAGCTTTCTTT. It is translated as CASSWTGTKVGTEAFF. This sequence joins TRBV7-2 and TRBJ1-1; 8 bases fit TRBD1. The CDR3 is 16 residues long. Trimming removed 4 bases from V and 4 bases from J; junction bases left unmatched: 11. The germline CDR1 and CDR2 sequences are SGHTA and FQGNSA.